A selection of T cell receptor beta chains follows, all from one sample in a study of cytomegalovirus exposure and HLA in healthy donors. The assay was immunoSEQ multiplex PCR, and TCRdb's table has in-frame clones only and misses some. The profile shows about 250,000 clones, around 78% of them singletons. Sequencing was carried out using PBMCs. These receptors originate from a boy younger than 18 in good health and CMV-seronegative. Both conserved end residues are part of each CDR3. The D gene is left open where the match is weak. Not all rows give a size; the values are once, few, many and, for expanded clones, a class.

>.|TRBV6-5|.|TRBJ1-3
CASSQRRSGGNTIYF
TGTGCCAGCAGCCAGCGGAGGTCGGGTGGAAACACCATATATTTT
>.|TRBV5-4|TRBD1|TRBJ1-2
CASSEDRDYGYTF
TGTGCCAGCAGCGAAGACAGGGACTATGGCTACACCTTC
>.|TRBV30|.|TRBJ1-2
CAWSVRFRGNYGYTF
TGTGCCTGGAGTGTACGATTCCGCGGGAACTATGGCTACACCTTC
>few|TRBV6-1|.|TRBJ2-7
CASSEPGLSYEQYF
TGTGCCAGCAGTGAACCGGGTCTCTCCTACGAGCAGTACTTC
>.|TRBV5-6|.|TRBJ1-4
CASSLVEVNEKLFF
TGTGCCAGCAGCTTGGTAGAGGTTAATGAAAAACTGTTTTTT
>few|TRBV19|.|TRBJ2-1
CASISRGEQFF
TGTGCCAGTATTTCAAGGGGTGAGCAGTTCTTC
>.|TRBV5-4|TRBD2|TRBJ2-7
CASSLEGRGTPKFYEQYF
TGTGCCAGCAGCTTGGAGGGGCGGGGGACCCCGAAATTCTACGAGCAGTACTTC
>.|TRBV6-5|TRBD1|TRBJ1-1
CASNRQGGGTEAFF
TGTGCCAGCAATCGACAGGGAGGAGGCACTGAAGCTTTCTTT
>.|TRBV6-5|.|TRBJ2-2
CASRGIQGSGELFF
TGTGCCAGCAGGGGGATACAGGGATCCGGGGAGCTGTTTTTT
>.|TRBV25-1|.|TRBJ1-2
CASSDVGQSWSYTF
TGTGCCAGCAGTGACGTTGGGCAGTCATGGTCCTACACCTTC